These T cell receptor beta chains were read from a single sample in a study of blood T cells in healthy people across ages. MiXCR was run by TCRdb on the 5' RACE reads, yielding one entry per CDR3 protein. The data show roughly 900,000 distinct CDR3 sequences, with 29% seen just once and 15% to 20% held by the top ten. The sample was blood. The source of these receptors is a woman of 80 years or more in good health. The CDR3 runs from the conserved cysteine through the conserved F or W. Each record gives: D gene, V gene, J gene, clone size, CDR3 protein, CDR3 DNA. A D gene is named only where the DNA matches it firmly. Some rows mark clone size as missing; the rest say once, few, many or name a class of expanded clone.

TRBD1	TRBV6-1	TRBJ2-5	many	CASRFGQGIRETQYF	TGTGCCAGCAGGTTTGGACAGGGCATCAGAGAGACCCAGTACTTC
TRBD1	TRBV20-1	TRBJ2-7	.	CSAFRDRGRNEQYF	TGCAGTGCTTTCCGGGACAGGGGGCGCAATGAGCAGTACTTC
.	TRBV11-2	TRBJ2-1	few	CAGRALVGNEQFF	TGTGCCGGCAGGGCACTAGTGGGCAATGAGCAGTTCTTC
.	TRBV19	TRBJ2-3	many	CASSIRVGTDTQYF	TGTGCCAGTAGTATAAGGGTTGGGACAGATACGCAGTATTTT
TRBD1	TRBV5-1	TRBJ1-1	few	CASSLGGSRQGSTEAFF	TGCGCCAGCAGCTTGGGGGGCTCTCGACAGGGTAGCACTGAAGCTTTCTTT
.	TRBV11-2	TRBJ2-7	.	CASSGHTGGLNEQYF	TGTGCCAGCAGCGGCCACACCGGGGGCCTCAATGAGCAGTACTTC
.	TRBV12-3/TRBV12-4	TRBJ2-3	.	CASSLGGATTDTQYF	TGTGCCAGCAGTTTAGGGGGGGCCACTACAGATACGCAATATTTT
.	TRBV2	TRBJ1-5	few	CASRDGGSNQPQHF	TGTGCCAGCAGAGACGGGGGAAGCAATCAGCCCCAGCATTTT
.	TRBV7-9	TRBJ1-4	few	CASSLARGGGPEKLFF	TGTGCCAGCAGCTTAGCGAGAGGCGGGGGACCTGAAAAACTGTTTTTT
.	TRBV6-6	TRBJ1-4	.	CASSYKTGSTNEKLFF	TGTGCCAGCAGTTACAAGACAGGTTCAACTAATGAAAAACTGTTTTTT
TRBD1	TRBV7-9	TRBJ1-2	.	CASSRDRDIHLTYGYTF	TGTGCCAGCAGCCGGGACAGAGACATTCATCTGACGTATGGCTACACCTTC
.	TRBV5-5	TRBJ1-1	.	CASSSTGTPNTEAFF	TGTGCCAGCAGCTCAACCGGGACGCCGAACACTGAAGCTTTCTTT
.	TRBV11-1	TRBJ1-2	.	CASSSPPSYGYTF	TGTGCCAGCAGCTCACCGCCCTCCTATGGCTACACCTTC
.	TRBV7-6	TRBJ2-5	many	CASSRGRIRVQETQYF	TGTGCCAGCAGCCGAGGCCGAATCAGGGTCCAAGAGACCCAGTACTTC
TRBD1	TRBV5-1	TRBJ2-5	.	CASSYGQGATQETQYF	TGCGCCAGCAGCTACGGACAGGGGGCAACTCAAGAGACCCAGTACTTC
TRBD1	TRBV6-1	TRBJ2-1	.	CATDRATEQFF	TGTGCCACCGACAGGGCCACTGAGCAGTTCTTC
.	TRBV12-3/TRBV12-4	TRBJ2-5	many	CATGGGNRETQYF	TGTGCCACCGGAGGGGGGAACCGAGAGACCCAGTACTTC
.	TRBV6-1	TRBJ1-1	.	CASSESDRMNTEAFF	TGTGCCAGCAGTGAATCCGACCGGATGAACACTGAAGCTTTCTTT
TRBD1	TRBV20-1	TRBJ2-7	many	CSSPGQGAREQYF	TGCAGTTCCCCGGGACAGGGGGCGCGGGAGCAGTACTTC
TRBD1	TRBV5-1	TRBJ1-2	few	CASSLTGGMIYGYTF	TGCGCCAGCAGCTTGACAGGGGGCATGATCTATGGCTACACCTTC
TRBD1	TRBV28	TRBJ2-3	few	CASSLLWDSQTDTQYF	TGTGCCAGCAGTCTACTCTGGGACAGCCAAACAGATACGCAGTATTTT